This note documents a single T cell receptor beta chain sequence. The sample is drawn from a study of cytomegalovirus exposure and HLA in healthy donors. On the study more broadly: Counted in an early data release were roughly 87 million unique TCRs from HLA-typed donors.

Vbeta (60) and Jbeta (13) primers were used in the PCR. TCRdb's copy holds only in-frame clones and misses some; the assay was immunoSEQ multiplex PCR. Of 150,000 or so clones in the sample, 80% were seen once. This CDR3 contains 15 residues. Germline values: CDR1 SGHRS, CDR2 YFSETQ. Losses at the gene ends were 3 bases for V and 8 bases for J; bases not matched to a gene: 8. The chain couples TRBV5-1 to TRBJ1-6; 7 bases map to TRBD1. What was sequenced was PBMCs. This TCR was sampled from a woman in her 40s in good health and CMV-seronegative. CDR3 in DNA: TGCGCCAGCAGCTCGCGACAGGGTATCGATTCACCCCTCCACTTT. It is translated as CASSSRQGIDSPLHF. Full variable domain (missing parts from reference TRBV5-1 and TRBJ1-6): KAGVTQTPRYLIKTRGQQVTLSCSPISGHRSVSWYQQTPGQGLQFLFEYFSETQRNKGNFPGRFSGRQFSNSRSEMNVSTLELGDSALYLCASSSRQGIDSPLHFGNGTRLTVT.